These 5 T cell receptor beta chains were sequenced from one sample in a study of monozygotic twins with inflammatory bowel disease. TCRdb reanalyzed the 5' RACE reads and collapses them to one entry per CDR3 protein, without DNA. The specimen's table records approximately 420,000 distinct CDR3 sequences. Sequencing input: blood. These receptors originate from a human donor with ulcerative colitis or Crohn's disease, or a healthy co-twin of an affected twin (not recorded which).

The CDR3 here is CASSLAGGSANTQYF. The chain uses TRBV5-6 and TRBJ2-3; the TRBD2 assignment by TCRdb is unverifiable without DNA. The CDR3 is 15 amino acids. From germline, CDR1 is SGHDT and CDR2 YYEEEE.

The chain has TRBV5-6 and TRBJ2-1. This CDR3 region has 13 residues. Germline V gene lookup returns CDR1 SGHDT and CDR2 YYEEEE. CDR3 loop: CASSLDIYNEQFF.

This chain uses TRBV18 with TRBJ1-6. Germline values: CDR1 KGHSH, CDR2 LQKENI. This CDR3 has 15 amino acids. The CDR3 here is CASSPQDSYNSPLHF.

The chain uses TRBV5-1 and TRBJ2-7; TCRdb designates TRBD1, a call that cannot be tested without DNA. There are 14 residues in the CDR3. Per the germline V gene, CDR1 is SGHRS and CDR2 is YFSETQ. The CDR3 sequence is CASSLSTGDYEQYF.

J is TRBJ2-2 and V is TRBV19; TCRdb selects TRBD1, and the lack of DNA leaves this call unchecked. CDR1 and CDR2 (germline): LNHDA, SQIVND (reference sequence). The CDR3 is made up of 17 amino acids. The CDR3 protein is CASSISTRGANTGELFF.